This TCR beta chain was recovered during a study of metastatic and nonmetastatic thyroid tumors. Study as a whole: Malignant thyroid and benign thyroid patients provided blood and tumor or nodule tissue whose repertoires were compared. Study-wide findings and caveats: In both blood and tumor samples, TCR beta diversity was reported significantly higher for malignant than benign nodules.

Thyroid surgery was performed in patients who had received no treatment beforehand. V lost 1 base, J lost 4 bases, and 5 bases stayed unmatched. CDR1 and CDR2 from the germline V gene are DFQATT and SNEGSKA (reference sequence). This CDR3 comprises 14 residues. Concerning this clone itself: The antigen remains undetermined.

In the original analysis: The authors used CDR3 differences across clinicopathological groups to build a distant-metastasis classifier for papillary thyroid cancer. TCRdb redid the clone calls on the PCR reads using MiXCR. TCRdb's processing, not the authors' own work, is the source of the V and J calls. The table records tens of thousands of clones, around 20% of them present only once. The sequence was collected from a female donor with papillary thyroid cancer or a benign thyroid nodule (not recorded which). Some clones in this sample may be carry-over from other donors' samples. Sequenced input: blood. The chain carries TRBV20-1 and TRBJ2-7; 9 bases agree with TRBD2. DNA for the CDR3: TGCAGTGCTAGAGGTCCTAGCGGGATTTACGAGCAGTACTTC. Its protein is CSARGPSGIYEQYF.